The 17 T cell receptor beta chains below come from one sample, sequenced in a study of identical twins. TCRdb used MiXCR to reprocess the 5' RACE reads, holding one entry per CDR3 protein. The top ten hold less than 0.5% of the sample, which has about 530,000 distinct CDR3 sequences, 13% to 15% seen once. In addition, the sample was reused for a study of yellow fever vaccine responses in identical twins.

Input material: CD4+ T cells sorted from blood. All receptors come from a woman aged 18-30 years in good health.

This clonotype was seen a few times. The chain combines TRBV5-6 with TRBJ2-1; weak D call: TRBD2 (6 bases). Trimming shortened V by 1 base and J by 7 bases, and 18 bases separated the two germline ends. Germline lookup yields CDR1 SGHDT and CDR2 YYEEEE. CDR3 length: 16 amino acids. In nucleotides, the CDR3 is TGTGCCAGCAGCTTGATGGGGGGAGAGGCAAGGAATGAGCAGTTCTTC. It translates to CASSLMGGEARNEQFF.

The gene calls are TRBV6-1 and TRBJ2-2; 7 bases are a match to TRBD1. The CDR3 runs to 15 residues. Germline V gene data show CDR1 as MNHNS and CDR2 as SASEGT. J gave up 1 base and V 6 bases, and 5 bases lay outside the gene matches. In nucleotides, the CDR3 is TGTGCCAGCAGATCACGACAGGGGAACACCGGGGAGCTGTTTTTT. This codes for CASRSRQGNTGELFF.

The V call is TRBV5-1, the J call TRBJ2-7, with TRBD1 as a possible D gene (6 bases). This CDR3 has 14 residues. Trimming left V 0 bases short and J 5 bases short, with 12 bases between. The V gene's germline CDR1 is SGHRS and CDR2 YFSETQ. The CDR3 spells CASSLGQVLNEQYF. DNA for the CDR3: TGCGCCAGCAGCTTGGGACAGGTACTTAACGAGCAGTACTTC.

This clonotype has only a few counts. V gene TRBV29-1 combines with J gene TRBJ2-1; weak D call: TRBD1 (5 bases). There are 13 residues in the CDR3. Deletions cut 5 bases from V and 9 bases from J, with 17 bases between. CDR1 SQVTM and CDR2 ANQGSEA come from the germline V gene. CDR3 amino acids: CSVRGQARGEQFF. CDR3 DNA sequence: TGCAGCGTTCGTGGGCAGGCTAGGGGTGAGCAGTTCTTC.

This clonotype was observed a few times. The rearrangement joins TRBV29-1 to TRBJ1-1; D gene ambiguous. Germline V gene lookup returns CDR1 SQVTM and CDR2 ANQGSEA. Trimming cost V 4 bases and J 0 bases, with 9 bases left between them. This CDR3 has 13 amino acids. CDR3 in amino acids: CSVGQTMNTEAFF. The CDR3 coding sequence is TGCAGCGTTGGGCAGACGATGAACACTGAAGCTTTCTTT.

This clonotype was detected once. CDR3 residues: CATSRGQGNTGELFF. As DNA, the CDR3 is TGTGCCACCAGCAGAGGACAGGGGAACACCGGGGAGCTGTTTTTT. The V call is TRBV15, the J call TRBJ2-2, with 7 bases that match TRBD1. The CDR3 extends over 15 amino acids. V was clipped by 1 base and J by 1 base; unmatched bases: 0. Germline V gene data show CDR1 as LNHNV and CDR2 as YYDKDF (reference sequence). The full variable domain, its missing parts supplied by reference TRBV15 and TRBJ2-2, is DAMVIQNPRYQVTQFGKPVTLSCSQTLNHNVMYWYQQKSSQAPKLLFHYYDKDFNNEADTPDNFQSRRPNTSFCFLDIRSPGLGDTAMYLCATSRGQGNTGELFFGEGSRLTVL.

This clonotype was detected only a few times. Written as DNA, the CDR3 is TGCAGCACCGACCCCCACCCGGGGGCGGAGACCCAGTACTTC. It specifies CSTDPHPGAETQYF. V and J are TRBV29-1 and TRBJ2-5, with D perhaps matching TRBD1 or TRBD2 (6 bases each). V lost 8 bases and J lost 5, with 21 bases in between. This CDR3 contains 14 residues. Germline V gives CDR1 SQVTM, CDR2 ANQGSEA.

This clonotype was detected only a few times. This sequence joins TRBV7-9 and TRBJ2-3, with TRBD1 as a possible D gene (5 bases). This CDR3 region has 16 residues. V was trimmed by 0 bases and J by 1 base, leaving 11 bases between them. CDR1 and CDR2 (germline): SEHNR, FQNEAQ (reference sequence). The CDR3 nucleotides read TGTGCCAGCAGCTTAGCGGGGCCGCCAGGCACAGATACGCAGTATTTT. Amino acids: CASSLAGPPGTDTQYF.

This chain links TRBV28 with TRBJ2-2, with 8 bases aligning to TRBD1. V trimming: 6 bases; J trimming: 7 bases; junction bases outside the gene matches: 10. Looked up from germline, CDR1 is MDHEN and CDR2 is SYDVKM. The CDR3 is 15 residues long. The CDR3: CASSHRTGFNGELFF. Written as DNA, the CDR3 is TGTGCCAGCAGCCACCGGACAGGGTTTAACGGGGAGCTGTTTTTT.

The chain has TRBV5-6 and TRBJ2-2; no clear D. The germline CDR1 and CDR2 sequences are SGHDT and YYEEEE. V lost 0 bases to trimming and J lost 1 base, with 7 bases between them. This CDR3 has 15 amino acids. CDR3 region: CASSLVLKNTGELFF. The CDR3 DNA is TGTGCCAGCAGCTTGGTCCTGAAGAACACCGGGGAGCTGTTTTTT. The full variable domain, with the rest looked up from reference TRBV5-6 and TRBJ2-2, is DAGVTQSPTHLIKTRGQQVTLRCSPKSGHDTVSWYQQALGQGPQFIFQYYEEEERQRGNFPDRFSGHQFPNYSSELNVNALLLGDSALYLCASSLVLKNTGELFFGEGSRLTVL.

This clonotype was seen repeatedly, ten times or more. The chain employs TRBV28 and TRBJ2-7, with a weak D call TRBD2 (5 bases). The CDR3 totals 20 residues. V was trimmed by 2 bases and J by 2 bases, leaving 28 bases between them. From germline, CDR1 is MDHEN and CDR2 SYDVKM. In DNA, the CDR3 is TGTGCCAGCAGTTTAACCCGGACTGGCTTCCTGACTGGACGAACCTACGAGCAGTACGTC. The encoded protein is CASSLTRTGFLTGRTYEQYV.

This clonotype has just a few counts. This rearrangement joins TRBV24-1 to TRBJ2-1; the D is unclear. The CDR3 consists of 10 residues. Per the germline V gene, CDR1 is KGHDR and CDR2 is SFDVKD. The V gene lost 5 bases and the J gene lost 9 bases, with 4 bases spanning the gap. The CDR3 nucleotides read TGTGCCACCAGTGCGGGTGAGCAGTTCTTC. Translated, it gives CATSAGEQFF.

This clonotype was counted a few times. The V gene is TRBV11-2, the J gene TRBJ2-1; D is undetermined. Germline CDR1 is SGHAT and CDR2 is FQNNGV. The CDR3 spans 11 residues. V was shortened by 2 bases and J by 10 bases, with 6 bases between the two germline ends. The CDR3 DNA reads TGTGCCAGCAGCTTAAATCTAGAGCAGTTCTTC. As protein: CASSLNLEQFF.

This clonotype has more than one count but fewer than ten. This chain links TRBV12-3 or TRBV12-4 with TRBJ2-5; D is perhaps TRBD2 (6 bases). The CDR3 covers 12 residues. V lost 10 bases, J lost 5 bases, and 14 bases lay in between. The CDR3 bases are TGTGCCACCGGGACTCGCAGTGAGACCCAGTACTTC. It specifies CATGTRSETQYF.

The rearrangement links TRBV7-6 to TRBJ1-5, with D uncertain. The CDR3 contains 15 residues. Germline CDR1 SGHVS, CDR2 FNYEAQ. V lost 4 bases and J lost 1, with 11 bases in between. The CDR3 region is CASSSSHKSNQPQHF. CDR3 in DNA: TGTGCCAGCAGCTCGTCCCACAAGAGCAATCAGCCCCAGCATTTT.

The chain links TRBV11-2 to TRBJ2-7; D ambiguous. The germline V and J ends were trimmed by 2 bases and 3 bases, with 8 bases remaining between them. In germline, CDR1 is SGHAT, CDR2 FQNNGV. The CDR3 totals 13 residues. The CDR3 is CASSLFGNYEQYV. CDR3 bases: TGTGCCAGCAGCTTATTCGGAAACTACGAGCAGTACGTC.

Only one count was recorded for this clonotype. This chain joins TRBV20-1 and TRBJ2-2, with TRBD2 matching over 11 bases. This CDR3 contains 20 residues. V lost 4 bases and J lost 4; bases outside the gene matches: 20. Germline V gene lookup returns CDR1 DFQATT and CDR2 SNEGSKA (reference sequence). For the CDR3, the DNA is TGCAGTGCTATACCGGGACGAGGGCTCCCAACTAGCGGGGGCACCGGGGAGCTGTTTTTT. Translated: CSAIPGRGLPTSGGTGELFF.